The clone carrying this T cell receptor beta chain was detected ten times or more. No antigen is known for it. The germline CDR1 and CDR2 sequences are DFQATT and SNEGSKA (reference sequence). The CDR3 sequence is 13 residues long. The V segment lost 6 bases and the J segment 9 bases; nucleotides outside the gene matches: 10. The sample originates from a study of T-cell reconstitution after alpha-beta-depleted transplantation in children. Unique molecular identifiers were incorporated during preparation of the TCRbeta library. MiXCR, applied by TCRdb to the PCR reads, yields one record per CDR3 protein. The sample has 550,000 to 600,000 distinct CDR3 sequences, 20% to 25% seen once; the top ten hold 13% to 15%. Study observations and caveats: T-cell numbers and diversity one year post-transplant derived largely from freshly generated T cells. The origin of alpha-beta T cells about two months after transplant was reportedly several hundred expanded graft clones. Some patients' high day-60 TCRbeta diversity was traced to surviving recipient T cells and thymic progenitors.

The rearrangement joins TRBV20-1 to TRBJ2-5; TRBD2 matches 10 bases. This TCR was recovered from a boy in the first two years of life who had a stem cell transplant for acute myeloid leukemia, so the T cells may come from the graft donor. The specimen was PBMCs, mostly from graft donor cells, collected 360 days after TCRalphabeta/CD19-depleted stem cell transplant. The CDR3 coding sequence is TGCAGTGCCCCCAGGACTAGCGGCACGGCCCAGTACTTC. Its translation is CSAPRTSGTAQYF.